This T cell receptor beta chain was profiled in a study of blood T cell repertoires in COVID-19. Across the study: Whether acute or convalescent, the COVID-19 samples came from the United States, Italy and Spain. The analysed material was cDNA or gDNA that came from T cells, B-cell-depleted T cells, or PBMCs.

In the source study's methods: Estimates of nucleated cell counts were drawn from the amplification of reference gene primers. Repertoires were generated with immunoSEQ multiplex PCR, while TCRdb's copy carries only in-frame clones and drops some. V, J and clone size are taken as reported in that table, and D and trimming were inferred from the DNA itself. The sample has 140,000 or so clones; roughly 84% are singletons. While infection was still active, Seattle patients were enrolled and then followed longitudinally. The CDR3 is 17 residues long. Germline CDR1 reads SGHAT; CDR2 reads FQNNGV. For this clone: The junction departs from the called germline gene at one end, perhaps through a read error.

The sequence derives from a young man with COVID-19, enrolled during active disease. The chain uses TRBV11-2 and TRBJ1-2; D uncertain. The specimen was peripheral blood. The CDR3 region has the DNA TGTGCCAGCAGCTTAGGCGTGAACCAAGGAGGAGCCTATAGCTACACCTTC. Translating gives CASSLGVNQGGAYSYTF.